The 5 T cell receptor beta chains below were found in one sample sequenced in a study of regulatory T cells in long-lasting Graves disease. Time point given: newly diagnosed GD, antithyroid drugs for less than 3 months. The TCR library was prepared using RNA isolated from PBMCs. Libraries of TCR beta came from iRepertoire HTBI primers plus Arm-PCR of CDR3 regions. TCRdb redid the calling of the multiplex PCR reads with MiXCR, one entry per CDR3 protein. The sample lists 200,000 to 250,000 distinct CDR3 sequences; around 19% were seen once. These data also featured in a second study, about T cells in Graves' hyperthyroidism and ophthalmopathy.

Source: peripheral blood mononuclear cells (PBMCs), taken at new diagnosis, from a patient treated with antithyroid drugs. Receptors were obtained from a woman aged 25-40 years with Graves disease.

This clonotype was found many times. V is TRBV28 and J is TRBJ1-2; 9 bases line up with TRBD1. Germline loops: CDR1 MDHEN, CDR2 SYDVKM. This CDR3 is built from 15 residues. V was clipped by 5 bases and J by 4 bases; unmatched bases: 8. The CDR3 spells CASSRPTGGAYGYTF. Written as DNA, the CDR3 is TGTGCCAGCAGTCGGCCCACAGGGGGCGCCTATGGCTACACCTTC.

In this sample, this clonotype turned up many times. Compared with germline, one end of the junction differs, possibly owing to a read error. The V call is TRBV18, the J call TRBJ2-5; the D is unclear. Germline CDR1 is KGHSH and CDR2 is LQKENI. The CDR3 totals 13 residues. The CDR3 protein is CASSPLLQEAQYF. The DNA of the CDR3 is TGTGCCAGCTCACCCCTACTACAAGAGGCCCAGTACTTC. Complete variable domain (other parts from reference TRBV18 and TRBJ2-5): NAGVMQNPRHLVRRRGQEARLRCSPMKGHSHVYWYRQLPEEGLKFMVYLQKENIIDESGMPKERFSAEFPKEGPSILRIQQVVRGDSAAYFCASSPLLQEAQYFGPGTRLLVL.

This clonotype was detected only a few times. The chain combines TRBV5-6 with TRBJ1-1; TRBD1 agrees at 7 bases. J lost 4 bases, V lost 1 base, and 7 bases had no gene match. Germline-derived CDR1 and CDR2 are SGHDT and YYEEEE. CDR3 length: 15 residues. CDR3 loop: CASSLQGVGSTEAFF. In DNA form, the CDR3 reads TGTGCCAGCAGCTTGCAGGGGGTCGGTAGCACTGAAGCTTTCTTT.

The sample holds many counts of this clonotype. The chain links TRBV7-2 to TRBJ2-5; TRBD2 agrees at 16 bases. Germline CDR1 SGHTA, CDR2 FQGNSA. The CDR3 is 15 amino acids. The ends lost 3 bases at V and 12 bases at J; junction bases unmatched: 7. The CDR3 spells CASSFSFGTSGGEYF. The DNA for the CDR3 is TGTGCCAGCAGCTTCTCCTTCGGGACTAGCGGGGGGGAGTACTTC.

The CDR3: CASSQDGAKLAKNIQYF. Written as DNA, the CDR3 is TGTGCCAGCAGCCAAGACGGGGCGAAATTAGCCAAAAACATTCAGTACTTC. J is TRBJ2-4 and V is TRBV4-2; D assignment may be TRBD1 or TRBD2 (5 bases each). Looked up from germline, CDR1 is LGHNA and CDR2 is YNFKEQ. The V gene lost 0 bases and the J gene lost 0 bases, with 12 bases spanning the gap. CDR3 length equals 17 residues.